These T cell receptor beta chains were read from a single sample in a study of T cell responses to AZD1222 COVID-19 vaccine. Data came from immunoSEQ multiplex PCR; TCRdb stores just in-frame clones and leaves some out. The sample consists of 120,000 or so clones, 90% of them appearing once. The source was peripheral blood, collected on day 0 of MenACWY control vaccination. These receptor sequences come from an adult in good health. CDR3s include the opening cysteine and the closing phenylalanine or tryptophan. The order of the fields is V gene, D gene, clone size, J gene, CDR3 protein, CDR3 DNA. The D gene is left open where the match is weak. A row's size may be missing; if present it is once, few, many or a size class.

v_gene: TRBV27
d_gene: .
abundance: .
j_gene: TRBJ2-2
CDR3aa: CATWGSGTGELFF
CDR3nt: TGTGCCACCTGGGGTAGCGGCACCGGGGAGCTGTTTTTT

v_gene: TRBV6-4
d_gene: TRBD1
abundance: .
j_gene: TRBJ1-2
CDR3aa: CASRGTEGQGVGGYTF
CDR3nt: TGTGCCAGCAGAGGAACTGAGGGACAGGGTGTTGGTGGCTACACCTTC

v_gene: TRBV7-9
d_gene: .
abundance: .
j_gene: TRBJ2-7
CDR3aa: CASSPGVAEQYF
CDR3nt: TGTGCCAGCAGCCCGGGGGTAGCCGAGCAGTACTTC

v_gene: TRBV6-4
d_gene: .
abundance: .
j_gene: TRBJ2-1
CDR3aa: CASSLDAGMLPGEQFF
CDR3nt: TGTGCCAGCAGTCTGGATGCGGGGATGCTTCCTGGTGAGCAGTTCTTC

v_gene: TRBV6-5
d_gene: TRBD1
abundance: once
j_gene: TRBJ1-6
CDR3aa: CASTKGQEGSPLHF
CDR3nt: TGTGCCAGCACCAAGGGACAGGAAGGATCACCCCTCCACTTT

v_gene: TRBV4-3
d_gene: .
abundance: once
j_gene: TRBJ2-3
CDR3aa: CASSQGTGTTDTQYF
CDR3nt: TGCGCCAGCAGCCAAGGTACAGGGACGACAGATACGCAGTATTTT

v_gene: TRBV24-1
d_gene: TRBD1
abundance: .
j_gene: TRBJ2-2
CDR3aa: CATSDGPGQQTGELFF
CDR3nt: TGTGCCACCAGTGATGGCCCGGGACAGCAAACCGGGGAGCTGTTTTTT

v_gene: TRBV11-2
d_gene: .
abundance: .
j_gene: TRBJ1-2
CDR3aa: CASSQPVVTYGYTF
CDR3nt: TGTGCCAGCAGCCAACCGGTGGTAACTTATGGCTACACCTTC

v_gene: TRBV6-5
d_gene: TRBD2
abundance: .
j_gene: TRBJ2-3
CDR3aa: CASRGMAGGTDTQYF
CDR3nt: TGTGCCAGCAGGGGGATGGCGGGAGGCACAGATACGCAGTATTTT

v_gene: TRBV6-5
d_gene: .
abundance: .
j_gene: TRBJ2-1
CDR3aa: CASSYGTYNEQFF
CDR3nt: TGTGCCAGCAGTTACGGGACCTACAATGAGCAGTTCTTC

v_gene: TRBV2
d_gene: .
abundance: .
j_gene: TRBJ2-1
CDR3aa: CASSDQGGHNEQFF
CDR3nt: TGTGCCAGCAGTGACCAGGGGGGACACAATGAGCAGTTCTTC

v_gene: TRBV19
d_gene: TRBD1
abundance: .
j_gene: TRBJ1-5
CDR3aa: CASTRQGGSNQPQHF
CDR3nt: TGTGCCAGTACCCGACAGGGGGGCAGCAATCAGCCCCAGCATTTT

v_gene: TRBV19
d_gene: .
abundance: .
j_gene: TRBJ1-5
CDR3aa: CASSPRNQPQHF
CDR3nt: TGTGCCAGTAGTCCAAGGAATCAGCCCCAGCATTTT

v_gene: TRBV18
d_gene: .
abundance: .
j_gene: TRBJ1-2
CDR3aa: CASSPASGTPWGYTF
CDR3nt: TGTGCCAGCTCACCAGCCTCCGGGACTCCATGGGGCTACACCTTC

v_gene: TRBV2
d_gene: .
abundance: once
j_gene: TRBJ2-5
CDR3aa: CASSEEGGRGAGQYF
CDR3nt: TGTGCCAGCAGTGAAGAAGGCGGTCGGGGGGCCGGGCAGTACTTC

v_gene: TRBV18
d_gene: .
abundance: .
j_gene: TRBJ1-1
CDR3aa: CASSPSLNTEAFF
CDR3nt: TGTGCCAGCTCACCCAGCCTGAACACTGAAGCTTTCTTT

v_gene: TRBV7-6
d_gene: TRBD1
abundance: .
j_gene: TRBJ1-5
CDR3aa: CASSLGQGARSSNQPQHF
CDR3nt: TGTGCCAGCAGCCTAGGGCAGGGGGCTAGATCTAGCAATCAGCCCCAGCATTTT

v_gene: TRBV9
d_gene: .
abundance: .
j_gene: TRBJ2-1
CDR3aa: CASSVAGGTSSYNEQFF
CDR3nt: TGTGCCAGCAGCGTAGCGGGGGGCACTAGCTCCTACAATGAGCAGTTCTTC

v_gene: TRBV7-2
d_gene: TRBD1
abundance: .
j_gene: TRBJ1-2
CDR3aa: CASSSQPGQGHGYTF
CDR3nt: TGTGCCAGCAGCTCTCAACCGGGACAGGGCCATGGCTACACCTTC

v_gene: TRBV30
d_gene: .
abundance: .
j_gene: TRBJ2-2
CDR3aa: CAWRGTNTGELFF
CDR3nt: TGTGCCTGGAGGGGTACGAACACCGGGGAGCTGTTTTTT